This record concerns one T cell receptor beta chain sequence. Its antigen is unknown. The data are from a study of T-cell memory formation after mild COVID-19. Study-wide results and limits: Contracting CD4+ clones lay largely in CM and EM, with CD8+ ones residing in EMRA.

The CDR3 extends over 14 amino acids. Germline V gene lookup returns CDR1 SNHLY and CDR2 FYNNEI. V was pared by 6 bases and J by 5 bases, with 9 bases of the junction left unmatched. TCRdb itself ran the 5' RACE reads through MiXCR, one entry per CDR3 protein. Among 430,000 or so distinct CDR3 sequences listed, around 27% were seen once. The genes are TRBV2 and TRBJ2-7; 8 bases are a match to TRBD1. The receptor comes from an adult woman who had mild COVID-19 (a few samples of this study predate the infection). Cell type and time point are not known. Input material: PBMCs or a T cell subset sorted from them (not recorded which). CDR3 nucleotide sequence: TGTGCCAGCAGGAACTGGACAGGGTTCAACGAGCAGTACTTC. This gives the protein CASRNWTGFNEQYF.